The clone carrying this T cell receptor (beta chain) was seen a handful of times. V lost 3 bases and J lost 8, with 10 bases in between. Looked up from germline, CDR1 is MNHEY and CDR2 is SMNVEV (reference sequence). The CDR3 spans 12 residues. This entry belongs to a study of blood T cell repertoires in COVID-19. Study-level background: T cells, B-cell-depleted T cells, or PBMCs provided the cDNA or gDNA that served as material.

Original processing methods: How many nucleated cells were present was estimated from reference gene primer amplification. Profiling relied on immunoSEQ multiplex PCR, and the TCRdb table lists in-frame clones only, not all of them. The D gene and trimming were derived from the DNA, and the V and J assignments and clone size from that table. The repertoire holds approximately 230,000 clones, with over 75% as singletons. The receptor was derived from a woman aged 40 to 50 who had recovered from COVID-19. The rearrangement uses TRBV27 and TRBJ1-2; TRBD1 is a possible D gene (6 bases). Sequenced input: peripheral blood. The CDR3 here is CASSFTGQGYTF. The DNA for the CDR3 is TGTGCCAGCAGTTTTACAGGGCAGGGCTACACCTTC.